The rows below give T cell receptor beta chains drawn from one sample of a study of cytotoxic CD8 clonotypes in ibrutinib-treated CLL. Clones were sequenced by immunoSEQ multiplex PCR, and TCRdb holds only the in-frame ones, with some missing. Of 52,000 or so clones listed, about 54% are singletons. Sequenced material: PBMCs, taken at disease progression, from a patient treated with ibrutinib. These receptors were collected from a human donor with chronic lymphocytic leukemia. CDR3s include the opening cysteine and the closing phenylalanine or tryptophan. Each record gives: D gene, V gene, J gene, clone size, CDR3 protein, CDR3 DNA. The D gene is left open where the match is weak. Not every row has a clone size; where given, it reads once, few, many or a size class.

NA	TRBV28	TRBJ1-1	NA	CASSLHTEAFF	TGTGCCAGCAGTCTACACACTGAAGCTTTCTTT
NA	TRBV5-5	TRBJ2-5	NA	CASSLVVTGSGETQYF	TGTGCCAGCAGCTTGGTGGTTACAGGGTCGGGGGAGACCCAGTACTTC
NA	TRBV28	TRBJ1-2	NA	CASLALGYGGAQNYGYTF	TGTGCCAGCTTAGCGCTAGGGTATGGGGGGGCGCAGAACTATGGCTACACCTTC
NA	TRBV27	TRBJ1-3	once	CASSALTSSGNTIYF	TGTGCCAGCAGTGCCCTGACGAGCTCTGGAAACACCATATATTTT
NA	TRBV7-9	TRBJ2-1	few	CASPNYNEQFF	TGTGCCAGCCCCAACTACAATGAGCAGTTCTTC
NA	TRBV18	TRBJ1-3	NA	CASSNARSGNTIYF	TGTGCCAGTTCCAACGCACGCTCTGGAAACACCATATATTTT
NA	TRBV7-8	TRBJ2-3	few	CASSLALTDTQYF	TGTGCCAGCAGCTTAGCTCTTACAGATACGCAGTATTTT
TRBD1	TRBV27	TRBJ1-2	NA	CASSSSGGAGLGYTF	TGTGCCAGCAGTTCTTCAGGGGGCGCAGGACTCGGCTACACCTTC
NA	TRBV7-2	TRBJ1-3	once	CASSYNRGNTIYF	TGTGCCAGCAGCTATAATCGGGGAAACACCATATATTTT
TRBD2	TRBV28	TRBJ2-1	NA	CASSLPAGGPISSYNEQFF	TGTGCCAGCAGTCTACCCGCGGGGGGACCGATAAGCTCCTACAATGAGCAGTTCTTC
TRBD1	TRBV30	TRBJ1-4	NA	CAWRDRGEWEKLFF	TGTGCCTGGAGAGACAGGGGGGAGTGGGAAAAACTGTTTTTT
NA	TRBV25-1	TRBJ1-1	few	CASRPRTGNTEAFF	TGTGCCAGCAGGCCCAGGACGGGGAACACTGAAGCTTTCTTT
TRBD1	TRBV7-3	TRBJ2-1	few	CASSLREGANEQFF	TGTGCCAGCAGCTTACGAGAGGGGGCCAATGAGCAGTTCTTC
NA	TRBV30	TRBJ2-3	NA	CAWSRKGPSIPGVGWDTQYF	TGTGCCTGGAGTCGAAAGGGCCCATCTATCCCGGGAGTGGGGTGGGATACGCAGTATTTT
NA	TRBV4-1	TRBJ2-1	NA	CASSQSELAPYNEQFF	TGCGCCAGCAGCCAGTCGGAGCTGGCACCCTACAATGAGCAGTTCTTC
NA	TRBV28	TRBJ2-3	few	CASSLFWGDTQYF	TGTGCCAGCAGTTTATTTTGGGGAGATACGCAGTATTTT
TRBD1	TRBV18	TRBJ2-2	NA	CASSPQTGRITGELFF	TGTGCCAGCTCACCCCAGACAGGGCGGATCACCGGGGAGCTGTTTTTT
TRBD2	TRBV2	TRBJ2-7	NA	CASSGVTSTTYEQYF	TGTGCCAGCAGTGGGGTGACTAGCACAACCTACGAGCAGTACTTC
TRBD1	TRBV5-1	TRBJ1-2	NA	CASSLYLDREDSGYTF	TGCGCCAGCAGCCTATACCTGGACAGGGAGGATAGTGGCTACACCTTC
NA	TRBV19	TRBJ1-4	few	CASSQWEGMEKLFF	TGTGCCAGTAGTCAGTGGGAGGGTATGGAAAAACTGTTTTTT
NA	TRBV18	TRBJ1-4	NA	CASSPTGLSYEKLFF	TGTGCCAGCTCACCAACGGGACTGTCTTATGAAAAACTGTTTTTT
NA	TRBV7-8	TRBJ2-1	NA	CASRDNEQFF	TGTGCCAGCAGGGACAATGAGCAGTTCTTC
NA	TRBV4-1	TRBJ2-1	NA	CASSHDRTPYPDGEFF	TGCGCCAGCAGCCACGATAGGACACCTTACCCTGACGGTGAGTTCTTC
TRBD2	TRBV19	TRBJ2-5	NA	CASSRGTSGVGETQYF	TGTGCCAGTAGTAGGGGGACTAGCGGGGTCGGAGAGACCCAGTACTTC
NA	TRBV6-5	TRBJ1-1	few	CASRGGDTEAFF	TGTGCCAGCAGGGGAGGGGATACTGAAGCTTTCTTT
TRBD1	TRBV6-1	TRBJ2-7	NA	CASRTGSNEQYF	TGTGCCAGCAGGACAGGGAGCAACGAGCAGTACTTC
TRBD1	TRBV11-3	TRBJ1-1	few	CASSDPQGAYDTEAFF	TGTGCCAGCAGCGACCCTCAGGGGGCTTATGACACTGAAGCTTTCTTT
NA	TRBV2	TRBJ2-7	NA	CASSESVYYEQYF	TGTGCCAGCAGTGAATCGGTATACTACGAGCAGTACTTC
NA	TRBV4-3	TRBJ1-1	few	CASSQESHNTEAFF	TGCGCCAGCAGCCAAGAGAGCCATAACACTGAAGCTTTCTTT
NA	TRBV25-1	TRBJ1-3	NA	CASSEDGNTIYF	TGTGCCAGCAGTGAAGATGGAAACACCATATATTTT
NA	TRBV29-1	TRBJ1-1	few	CSVGVENTEAFF	TGCAGCGTTGGGGTGGAGAACACTGAAGCTTTCTTT
TRBD1	TRBV5-6	TRBJ2-7	NA	CASSAPTGYEQYF	TGTGCCAGCAGCGCCCCGACAGGGTACGAGCAGTACTTC
NA	TRBV28	TRBJ2-5	many	CASSFITGETQYF	TGTGCCAGCAGTTTCATCACCGGAGAGACCCAGTACTTC
NA	TRBV11-2	TRBJ1-1	NA	CASSLIRAEAFF	TGTGCCAGCAGCTTAATCAGAGCTGAAGCTTTCTTT
TRBD1	TRBV6-5	TRBJ1-2	NA	CASSHDRGYGYTF	TGTGCCAGCAGCCACGACAGGGGCTATGGCTACACCTTC
NA	TRBV18	TRBJ2-1	few	CASSARDGYNEQFF	TGTGCCAGCTCAGCCCGGGACGGATACAATGAACAGTTCTTC
NA	TRBV4-1	TRBJ2-5	NA	CASSPLVRGETQYF	TGCGCCAGCAGCCCCCTCGTACGTGGAGAGACCCAGTACTTC